The source of this T cell receptor beta chain is a study of blood T cells in healthy people across ages. In its sample, this clonotype was seen a few times. The antigen remains unidentified. V dropped 5 bases and J dropped 1; count of bases not matched to a gene: 2. CDR1 is MDHEN, CDR2 SYDVKM, per germline. The CDR3 sequence is 17 residues long. Study-wide findings and caveats: Donors of long life had a larger count of naive CD4+ cells and greater diversity than aged donors.

Isolation recovered at least 6.5 million PBMCs from every sample. With a J-beta primer mix and a sample-barcoded 5' primer, a second PCR ran about 7 to 11 cycles. MiXCR, run by TCRdb on the 5' RACE reads, gives a single entry per CDR3 protein. Here the sample spans 780,000 or so distinct CDR3 sequences, around three fifths being singletons. This sequence was found in a man aged 35-49 years in good health. The V call is TRBV28, the J call TRBJ2-1; 16 bases agree with TRBD2. The sample was blood. The CDR3 here is CASSPGLAGGSYNEQFF. The CDR3 nucleotides read TGTGCCAGCAGTCCGGGACTAGCGGGAGGGTCCTACAATGAGCAGTTCTTC.